What follows is one T cell receptor beta chain and its context. Antigen: not known. This entry belongs to a study of OX40 agonist ivuxolimab in advanced cancers. Study results and caveats: More expanded clones were found, on average, in CD8+ than in CD4+ T cells.

Data came from immunoSEQ multiplex PCR; TCRdb stores just in-frame clones and leaves some out. The sample carries approximately 77,000 clones, 90% to 95% recorded once. The V gene end was trimmed by 0 bases and the J gene end by 4 bases; junction bases not matched to a gene: 3. Germline V gives CDR1 GTSNPN, CDR2 SVGIG (reference sequence). The CDR3 has 15 residues. This TCR came from an adult with an advanced solid tumor such as melanoma, head and neck, liver or kidney cancer. The sequencing used CD4+ or CD8+ T cells sorted from blood, collected in a trial of the OX40 agonist ivuxolimab. J is TRBJ2-2 and V is TRBV30; 9 nucleotides align to TRBD1. The CDR3 DNA sequence: TGTGCCTGGAGTGTACAGGGGGCTGGCACCGGGGAGCTGTTTTTT. The encoded protein is CAWSVQGAGTGELFF.